This T cell receptor (beta chain) was documented in a study of regulatory T cells in long-lasting Graves disease. Study context: The term persistent Graves' disease signified upward of 5 years on antithyroid drugs with positive TSH receptor antibodies.

Time point here: persistent/refractory GD, antithyroid drugs over 5 years with positive TRAb. Preparation of the TCR library used RNA extracted from PBMCs. Criteria from the American Thyroid Association guidelines were applied to diagnose Graves' disease. CDR3 length equals 16 residues. CDR1 is LGHDT and CDR2 is YNNKEL in the germline V gene (reference sequence). Trimming at V came to 1 base and at J to 5 bases, leaving 8 bases not matched to a gene. Turning to this clonotype: Its antigen is unidentified.

Notes on the study in general: A greater number of public clonotypes (roughly 2,700) was shared by persistent patients than by new patients (just over 950). Gene preferences differed: TRBV28, TRBJ1-2, TRBJ2-5 in persistent cases.

Construction of the TCR beta libraries employed iRepertoire HTBI primers in conjunction with Arm-PCR of CDR3 regions. TCRdb used MiXCR to reprocess the multiplex PCR reads, holding one entry per CDR3 protein. The sample contains approximately 440,000 distinct CDR3 sequences, less than 25% of which appear only once. This specimen was peripheral blood mononuclear cells (PBMCs), taken when the disease was refractory, from a patient treated with antithyroid drugs. The chain is built from TRBV3-1 and TRBJ2-7; 10 nucleotides align to TRBD2. The clonotype was recovered from a female donor with Graves disease. CDR3 DNA sequence: TGTGCCAGCAGCCAAGGTTCTAGCGGGAGAGGAGACGAGCAGTACTTC. It is translated as CASSQGSSGRGDEQYF.